Below are 18 T cell receptor beta chains sequenced from a single sample in a study of blood T cell repertoires in COVID-19. Assay: immunoSEQ multiplex PCR; the TCRdb copy retains only in-frame clones and omits some. This table has approximately 260,000 clones, around 87% appearing once. Sequenced material: peripheral blood. These receptors all come from a woman in her sixties or seventies with COVID-19, enrolled during active disease.

The V gene is TRBV6-1, the J gene TRBJ1-4; 8 bases match TRBD1. This CDR3 spans 15 amino acids. V trimming: 2 bases; J trimming: 6 bases; junction bases outside the gene matches: 5. In germline, CDR1 is MNHNS, CDR2 SASEGT. CDR3 amino acids: CASSEFRGQDEKLFF. The CDR3 nucleotides are TGTGCCAGCAGTGAATTCAGGGGGCAAGATGAAAAACTGTTTTTT.

The gene calls are TRBV4-2 and TRBJ2-2; 8 nucleotides align to TRBD2. V lost 4 bases, J lost 0 bases, and 7 bases stayed unmatched. This CDR3 region has 17 residues. Germline loops: CDR1 LGHNA, CDR2 YNFKEQ. The CDR3 loop is CASSRNIAGSNTGELFF. In nucleotides, the CDR3 is TGTGCCAGCAGCCGAAATATAGCGGGGTCGAACACCGGGGAGCTGTTTTTT.

This clone was observed a single time. The chain is built from TRBV4-3 and TRBJ1-2, with TRBD1 identical over 7 bases. Germline loops: CDR1 LGHNA, CDR2 YSLEER. CDR3 length: 15 amino acids. J gave up 5 bases and V 2 bases, and 8 bases lay outside the gene matches. CDR3 loop: CASSQSHTGAYGYTF. For the CDR3, the DNA is TGCGCCAGCAGCCAATCCCACACAGGGGCATATGGCTACACCTTC.

V is TRBV6-2 or TRBV6-3 and J is TRBJ2-2; 9 nucleotides align to TRBD1. The V and J ends lost 2 bases and 2 bases, in that order; junction bases with no gene match: 9. Germline values: CDR1 MNHEY, CDR2 SVGEGT. CDR3 length: 18 amino acids. The CDR3 reads CASSYATGGPLNTGELFF. The CDR3 DNA reads as TGTGCCAGCAGTTACGCCACAGGGGGCCCTCTCAACACCGGGGAGCTGTTTTTT.

This clone showed up just a few times. The rearrangement links TRBV18 to TRBJ1-5, with 7 bases aligning to TRBD1. V shed 6 bases, J shed 0 bases, and the junction held 5 bases outside the gene matches. CDR3 length: 15 residues. Germline assignment: CDR1 KGHSH and CDR2 LQKENI. The CDR3 DNA reads as TGTGCCAGCTCCGGACAGGCCTCTAGCAATCAGCCCCAGCATTTT. It specifies CASSGQASSNQPQHF.

This chain links TRBV5-1 with TRBJ2-1; TRBD2 aligns across 12 bases. Trimming removed 0 bases from V and 6 bases from J; junction bases left unmatched: 7. The V gene's germline CDR1 is SGHRS and CDR2 YFSETQ. This CDR3 is 17 amino acids long. CDR3 sequence (DNA): TGCGCCAGCAGCTTGGCCGGACTAGCGGGGCCCCTCAATGAGCAGTTCTTC. Protein: CASSLAGLAGPLNEQFF.

The chain uses TRBV2 and TRBJ1-3; D gene uncertain. The germline gives CDR1 SNHLY, CDR2 FYNNEI. The CDR3 loop spans 17 amino acids. Trimming left V 3 bases short and J 4 bases short, with 19 bases between. The DNA for the CDR3 is TGTGCCAGCAGTGAGGAGGGCTTCGTTTTTTTCGGAAACACCATATATTTT. Residues: CASSEEGFVFFGNTIYF. The full variable domain, rest sourced from reference TRBV2 and TRBJ1-3, is EPEVTQTPSHQVTQMGQEVILRCVPISNHLYFYWYRQILGQKVEFLVSFYNNEISEKSEIFDDQFSVERPDGSNFTLKIRSTKLEDSAMYFCASSEEGFVFFGNTIYFGEGSWLTVV.

CDR3 in DNA: TGTGCCAGCAGCCGTACAGGGGGGTTCACCGGGGAGCTGTTTTTT. This encodes CASSRTGGFTGELFF. V and J are TRBV4-2 and TRBJ2-2; 8 bases line up with TRBD1. This CDR3 contains 15 residues. Trimming removed 4 bases from V and 4 bases from J; junction bases left unmatched: 5. Germline CDR1 LGHNA, CDR2 YNFKEQ.

This rearrangement joins TRBV27 to TRBJ1-2, with D unclear. The CDR3 totals 16 residues. Trimming took 6 bases from V and 2 from J, leaving 19 bases between them. CDR1 and CDR2 (germline): MNHEY, SMNVEV (reference sequence). The DNA for the CDR3 is TGTGCCAGCAGCCGCCTCCTACCGGCCGGGAACTATGGCTACACCTTC. Amino acid sequence: CASSRLLPAGNYGYTF.

V usage is TRBV6-5 and J usage is TRBJ1-1, with TRBD1 identical over 7 bases. The V gene's germline CDR1 is MNHEY and CDR2 SVGAGI. V was clipped by 7 bases and J by 4 bases; unmatched bases: 9. The CDR3 loop spans 14 amino acids. The CDR3 DNA follows: TGTGCCAGCAATAACAGGGGTAGGGGCACTGAAGCTTTCTTT. Residues: CASNNRGRGTEAFF.

As for this clone: At one boundary the junction diverges from the germline segment, which might be a read error. V and J are TRBV7-3 and TRBJ1-1; the match to TRBD1 covers 8 bases. The CDR3 spans 13 residues. CDR1 and CDR2 (germline): SGHTA, FQGTGA. The CDR3 nucleotides are TGTGCCAGCAGCGTAACAGGGGGCACTGAAGCTTTCTTT. Its protein product is CASSVTGGTEAFF.

V usage is TRBV15 and J usage is TRBJ1-3; 7 positions match TRBD1. CDR3 size: 20 residues. Germline loops: CDR1 LNHNV, CDR2 YYDKDF (reference sequence). Trimming took 2 bases from V and 0 from J; bases not matched to a gene: 16. As DNA, the CDR3 is TGTGCCACCAGCAGAATATCAGACAGGGCCTACAGAGACTCTGGAAACACCATATATTTT. Translated: CATSRISDRAYRDSGNTIYF.

The chain joins TRBV11-2 to TRBJ1-1; a possible D gene is TRBD1 (5 bases). The CDR3 loop spans 13 amino acids. Looked up from germline, CDR1 is SGHAT and CDR2 is FQNNGV. Trimming removed 4 bases at V and 7 bases at J, with 13 bases between. CDR3 DNA sequence: TGTGCCAGCAGCTCAAACAGGTTTTTTGAAGCTTTCTTT. Translation: CASSSNRFFEAFF.

The chain employs TRBV15 and TRBJ2-7; 7 bases fit TRBD1. Germline V gives CDR1 LNHNV, CDR2 YYDKDF (reference sequence). The CDR3 has 14 amino acids. V shed 4 bases and J 2 bases; nucleotides not matched to a gene: 5. CDR3 loop: CATSKRDRAYEQYF. Here the CDR3 DNA reads TGTGCCACCAGCAAACGGGACAGAGCCTACGAGCAGTACTTC.

The CDR3 DNA follows: TGTGCCAGCAGCTTAGATGGTGGGGGGGGCACTGAAGCTTTCTTT. It translates to CASSLDGGGGTEAFF. The V gene is TRBV7-2, the J gene TRBJ1-1, with D possibly being TRBD1 (5 bases). The CDR3 has 15 residues. V lost 1 base and J 4 bases, leaving 13 bases between the germline ends. CDR1 SGHTA and CDR2 FQGNSA come from the germline V gene.

V and J are TRBV7-2 and TRBJ1-5; 7 bases line up with TRBD1. CDR3 length: 16 amino acids. Trimming at V came to 9 bases and at J to 0 bases, leaving 11 bases not matched to a gene. Germline-derived CDR1 and CDR2 are SGHTA and FQGNSA. In DNA form, the CDR3 reads TGTGCCAGTTCGGGACAGCCTCTCTATAGCAATCAGCCCCAGCATTTT. Encoded protein: CASSGQPLYSNQPQHF.

V gene TRBV6-2 or TRBV6-3 combines with J gene TRBJ2-7, with no clear D. V lost 2 bases and J 2 bases, leaving 13 bases between the germline ends. Germline V lookup: CDR1 MNHEY, CDR2 SVGEGT. CDR3 size: 15 residues. As DNA, the CDR3 is TGTGCCAGCAGTTACGCCGCCCGGTTAACCTACGAGCAGTACTTC. This gives the protein CASSYAARLTYEQYF.

The rearrangement uses TRBV30 and TRBJ1-6; D remains unclear. The germline V gene has CDR1 GTSNPN and CDR2 SVGIG (reference sequence). Deletions cut 3 bases from V and 0 bases from J, with 3 bases between. CDR3 length: 13 residues. The CDR3 loop reads CAWRSSYNSPLHF. Written as DNA, the CDR3 is TGTGCCTGGAGGAGCTCCTATAATTCACCCCTCCACTTT. Full variable domain (outside the CDR3, taken from reference TRBV30 and TRBJ1-6): SQTIHQWPATLVQPVGSPLSLECTVEGTSNPNLYWYRQAAGRGLQLLFYSVGIGQISSEVPQNLSASRPQDRQFILSSKKLLLSDSGFYLCAWRSSYNSPLHFGNGTRLTVT.